This T cell receptor (beta chain) was captured by sequencing in a study of cytomegalovirus exposure and HLA in healthy donors. Whole-study results and caveats: V- and J-gene trimming in TCR beta was tied to a missense DCLRE1C variant by an analysis performed later. There was a cluster of highly shared sequence variants that was likely a sequencing artifact. It was taken for granted in presence/absence analyses that sequencing depth across donors was roughly uniform. Later work found most CMV-associated TCR beta chains apparently HLA-restricted.

PCR was performed using 60 Vbeta and 13 Jbeta primers. Sequencing was performed with immunoSEQ multiplex PCR; in TCRdb, only in-frame clones are kept and a portion is missing. This table has roughly 130,000 clones, 75% to 90% appearing once. As regards this clone: Its antigen is unknown.

The CDR3 extends over 15 amino acids. After removal of 8 bases from V and 5 bases from J, the junction contained 9 bases not matched to a gene. From germline, CDR1 is MNHEY and CDR2 SVGAGI. Material: PBMCs. This sequence was found in a male donor in good health and CMV-seronegative. V gene TRBV6-5 combines with J gene TRBJ1-4, with 9 nucleotides matching TRBD1. The CDR3 is CASQSAGTGNEKLFF. For the CDR3, the DNA is TGTGCCAGCCAGAGTGCCGGGACAGGGAATGAAAAACTGTTTTTT.